The clone carrying this TCR beta chain has at least ten counts. Its antigen is currently unknown. This record comes from a study of T-cell memory formation after mild COVID-19. Study outcomes and limitations: Nothing showed for sure that second-wave clones peaking on day 37 were SARS-CoV-2 specific.

5'RACE primed at constant segments yielded TCR alpha and TCR beta cDNA libraries bearing sample barcodes and UMIs. A single record per CDR3 protein comes from TCRdb applying MiXCR to the 5' RACE reads. This sample has 350,000 to 450,000 distinct CDR3 sequences, with around an eighth found just once. The CDR3 totals 18 residues. CDR1 is SEHNR and CDR2 is FQNEAQ in the germline V gene (reference sequence). The V gene lost 4 bases and the J gene lost 5 bases, with 23 bases spanning the gap. The sequencing sample was made of PBMCs or a T cell subset sorted from them (not recorded which). The origin of this receptor is a man aged 18 to 35 who had mild COVID-19 (a few samples of this study predate the infection). Cell type and time point are not known. The chain uses TRBV7-9 and TRBJ2-2; D perhaps matches TRBD2 (6 bases). The CDR3 nucleotides are TGTGCCAGCAGCTCACCGACTCAAACGGGACTCTGGACCGGGGAGCTGTTTTTT. Protein product: CASSSPTQTGLWTGELFF. Using reference TRBV7-9 and TRBJ2-2 for the parts outside the CDR3, the full variable domain is DTGVSQNPRHKITKRGQNVTFRCDPISEHNRLYWYRQTLGQGPEFLTYFQNEAQLEKSRLLSDRFSAERPKGSFSTLEIQRTEQGDSAMYLCASSSPTQTGLWTGELFFGEGSRLTVL.